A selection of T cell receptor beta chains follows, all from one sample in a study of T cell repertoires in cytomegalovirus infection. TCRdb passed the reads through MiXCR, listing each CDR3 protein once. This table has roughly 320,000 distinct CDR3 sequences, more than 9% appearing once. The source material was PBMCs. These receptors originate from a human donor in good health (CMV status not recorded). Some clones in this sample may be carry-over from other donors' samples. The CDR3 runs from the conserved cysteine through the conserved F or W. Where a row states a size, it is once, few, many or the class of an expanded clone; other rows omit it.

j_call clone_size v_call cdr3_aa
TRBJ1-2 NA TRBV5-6 CASDRRGRQPNYGYTF
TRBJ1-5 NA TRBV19 CASRRDGSQHF
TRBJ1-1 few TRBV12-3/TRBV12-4 CASSWGLFNTEAFF
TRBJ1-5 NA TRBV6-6 CASAAGRYSNQPQHF
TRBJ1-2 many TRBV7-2 CASSLARGVNYGYTF
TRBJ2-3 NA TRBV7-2 CASSLAGREPRTDTQYF
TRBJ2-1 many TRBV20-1 CSARDPQREIEQFF
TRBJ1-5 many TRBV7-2 CASSTDGGNQPQHF
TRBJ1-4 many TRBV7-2 CASSLHGLKEKLFF
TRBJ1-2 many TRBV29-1 CSVGTGNYGYTF
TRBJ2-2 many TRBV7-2 CASSLTHPLNTGELFF
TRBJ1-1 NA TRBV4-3 CASSQALGGYTEAFF
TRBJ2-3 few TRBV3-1 CASSLEGYTDTQYF
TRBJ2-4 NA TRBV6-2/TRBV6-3 CASSGEQGRTKNIQYF
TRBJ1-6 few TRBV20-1 CSARGGTGIANSPLHF
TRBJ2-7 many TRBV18 CASSPSIVVNEQYF
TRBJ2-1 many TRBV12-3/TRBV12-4 CASSRQGLAGGLYNEQFF
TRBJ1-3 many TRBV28 CASTRTGGERNTIYF
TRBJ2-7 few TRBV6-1 CASRYGTNEQYF
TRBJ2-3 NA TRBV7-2 CASRTRLGTDTQYF
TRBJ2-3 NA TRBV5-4 CASSLGGASGTTQYF
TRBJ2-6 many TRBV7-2 CASSLGQGAAKGANVLTF
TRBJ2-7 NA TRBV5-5 CASSLTGLAVYEQYF
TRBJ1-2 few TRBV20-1 CSARDRVRQVHGYTF
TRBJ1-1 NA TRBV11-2 CASSLVARNTEAFF
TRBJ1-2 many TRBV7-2 CASSLGTSDGYTF
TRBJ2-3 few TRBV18 CASSSNSKRRTDTQYF
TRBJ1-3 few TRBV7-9 CASSHGQAYSGNTIYF
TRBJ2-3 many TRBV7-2 CASSSLAGGGTQYF
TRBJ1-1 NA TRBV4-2 CASSQDSRAFF
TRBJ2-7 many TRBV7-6 CASSLEPYEQYF
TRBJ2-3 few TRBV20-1 CSAREGRVSTDTQYF
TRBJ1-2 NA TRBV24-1 CATSDGPHTNYGYTF